What follows are 9 T cell receptor beta chains derived from one specimen sequenced in a study of siplizumab effects on memory and regulatory T cells. The mixed lymphocyte reaction cells were cocultured at 37°C for less than 7 days. The antigens for these receptors are not known. The protocol was immunoSEQ multiplex PCR, while the TCRdb copy is restricted to in-frame clones and leaves out a portion. The sample contains 3,000 to 3,500 clones, approximately 50% of which appear only once. Input material: CFSE-low (dividing) CD4+ T cells sorted from an allogeneic mixed lymphocyte reaction. Source of these receptors: a human donor in good health; the cells came from an allogeneic mixed lymphocyte reaction.

The chain uses TRBV11-3 and TRBJ1-5; D unclear. V was pared by 2 bases and J by 7 bases, with 3 bases between. This CDR3 is built from 11 residues. Looked up from germline, CDR1 is SGHNT and CDR2 is YENEEA. CDR3 DNA sequence: TGTGCCAGCAGCTTACGACAGCCCCAGCATTTT. As protein: CASSLRQPQHF. Full variable domain (remainder filled in from reference TRBV11-3 and TRBJ1-5): EAGVVQSPRYKIIEKKQPVAFWCNPISGHNTLYWYLQNLGQGPELLIRYENEEAVDDSQLPKDRFSAERLKGVDSTLKIQPAELGDSAVYLCASSLRQPQHFGDGTRLSIL.

V is TRBV10-3 and J is TRBJ1-1; 8 positions match TRBD1. Germline values: CDR1 ENHRY, CDR2 SYGVKD. The junction had 2 bases not matched to a gene; V was cut back by 5 bases and J by 0 bases. This CDR3 comprises 14 residues. CDR3 sequence: CAISKTGVNTEAFF. CDR3 in DNA: TGTGCCATCAGTAAGACAGGGGTGAACACTGAAGCTTTCTTT.

V usage is TRBV2 and J usage is TRBJ2-3; TRBD2 matches 11 bases. With V trimmed by 8 bases and J by 0 bases, 4 bases remained unmatched. Germline V gives CDR1 SNHLY, CDR2 FYNNEI. The CDR3 sequence is 15 residues long. CDR3 in DNA: TGTGCCAGCTCGCTAGCGGGGGGAAGCACAGATACGCAGTATTTT. It translates to CASSLAGGSTDTQYF. The full variable domain, its missing parts supplied by reference TRBV2 and TRBJ2-3, is EPEVTQTPSHQVTQMGQEVILRCVPISNHLYFYWYRQILGQKVEFLVSFYNNEISEKSEIFDDQFSVERPDGSNFTLKIRSTKLEDSAMYFCASSLAGGSTDTQYFGPGTRLTVL.

The chain uses TRBV5-4 and TRBJ2-1, with 9 nucleotides matching TRBD1. V was clipped by 0 bases and J by 7 bases; unmatched bases: 5. The germline V gene has CDR1 SGHNT and CDR2 YYREEE (reference sequence). The CDR3 totals 15 residues. In DNA, the CDR3 is TGTGCCAGCAGCTTGGCGGGGACAGGGAGGAATGAGCAGTTCTTC. Protein: CASSLAGTGRNEQFF.

This clone showed up just a few times. The rearrangement joins TRBV10-3 to TRBJ1-1; maybe TRBD1 (5 bases). V lost 2 bases to trimming and J lost 1 base, with 8 bases between them. This CDR3 comprises 14 residues. CDR1 is ENHRY, CDR2 SYGVKD, per germline. DNA for the CDR3: TGTGCCATCAGTGAGACCGGACAGAACACTGAAGCTTTCTTT. Protein sequence: CAISETGQNTEAFF.

This chain uses TRBV19 with TRBJ1-3; D is undetermined. Germline V gene sequence: CDR1 LNHDA, CDR2 SQIVND (reference sequence). This CDR3 has 13 residues. The V gene lost 9 bases and the J gene lost 4 bases, with 13 bases spanning the gap. The DNA of the CDR3 is TGTGCCAGCACCCGAGGACCCGGAAACACCATATATTTT. Its protein is CASTRGPGNTIYF.

The gene calls are TRBV7-6 and TRBJ1-5; D possibly corresponds to TRBD1 (5 bases). The CDR3 has 12 residues. Trimming left V 1 base short and J 7 bases short, with 5 bases between. Germline assignment: CDR1 SGHVS and CDR2 FNYEAQ. The CDR3 is CASSLDRQPQHF. The CDR3 DNA reads as TGTGCCAGCAGCTTAGACAGGCAGCCCCAGCATTTT.

The chain combines TRBV7-3 with TRBJ1-6, with a weak D call TRBD1 (5 bases). The germline gives CDR1 SGHTA, CDR2 FQGTGA. This CDR3 comprises 15 residues. V was clipped by 5 bases and J by 0 bases, with 8 bases between them. Here the CDR3 DNA reads TGTGCCAGCAGCCCAGGGAGCTCCTATAATTCACCCCTCCACTTT. Its protein product is CASSPGSSYNSPLHF.

This clone has just a few counts. The rearrangement uses TRBV9 and TRBJ1-1; no clear D. V was trimmed by 4 bases and J by 1 base, leaving 11 bases between them. CDR1 and CDR2 (germline): SGDLS, YYNGEE. The CDR3 extends over 14 amino acids. Written as DNA, the CDR3 is TGTGCCAGCAGCTTACTGACGGGGAACACTGAAGCTTTCTTT. Its protein is CASSLLTGNTEAFF.